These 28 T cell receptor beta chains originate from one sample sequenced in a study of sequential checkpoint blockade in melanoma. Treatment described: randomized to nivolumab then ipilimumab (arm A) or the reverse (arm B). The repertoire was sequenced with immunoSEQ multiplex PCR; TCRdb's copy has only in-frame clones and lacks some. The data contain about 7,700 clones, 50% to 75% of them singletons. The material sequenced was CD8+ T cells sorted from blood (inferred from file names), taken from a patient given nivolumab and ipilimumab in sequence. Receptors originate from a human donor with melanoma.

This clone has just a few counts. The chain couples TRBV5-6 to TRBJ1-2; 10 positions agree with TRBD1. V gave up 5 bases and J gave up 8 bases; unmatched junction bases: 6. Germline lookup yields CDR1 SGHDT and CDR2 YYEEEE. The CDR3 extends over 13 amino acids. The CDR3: CASRIGQGEGYTF. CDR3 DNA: TGTGCCAGCAGAATCGGACAGGGGGAAGGCTACACCTTC.

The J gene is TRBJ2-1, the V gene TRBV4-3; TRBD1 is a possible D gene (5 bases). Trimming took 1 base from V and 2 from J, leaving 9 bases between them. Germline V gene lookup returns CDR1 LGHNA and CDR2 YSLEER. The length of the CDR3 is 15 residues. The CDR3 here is CASSQGGSTYNEQFF. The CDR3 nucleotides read TGCGCCAGCAGCCAAGGGGGCAGCACCTACAATGAGCAGTTCTTC.

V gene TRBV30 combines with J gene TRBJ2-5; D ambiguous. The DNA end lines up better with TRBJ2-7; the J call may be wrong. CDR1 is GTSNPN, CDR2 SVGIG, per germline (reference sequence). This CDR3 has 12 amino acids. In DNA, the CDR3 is TGTGCCTGGAGTCCTGGTACCTACGAGCAGTACTTC. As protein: CAWSPGTYEQYF.

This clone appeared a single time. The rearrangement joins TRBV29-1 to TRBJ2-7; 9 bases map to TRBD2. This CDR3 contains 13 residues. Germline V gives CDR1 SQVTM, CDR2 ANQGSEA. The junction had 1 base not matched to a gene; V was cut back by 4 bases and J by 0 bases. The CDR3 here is CSVGGGGSYEQYF. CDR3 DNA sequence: TGCAGCGTTGGCGGGGGGGGCTCCTACGAGCAGTACTTC.

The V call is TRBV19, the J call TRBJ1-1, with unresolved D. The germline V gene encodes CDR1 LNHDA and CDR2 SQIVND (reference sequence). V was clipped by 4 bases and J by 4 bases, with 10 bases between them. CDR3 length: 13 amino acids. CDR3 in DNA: TGTGCCAGTAGTAGCGGGATGGGCACTGAAGCTTTCTTT. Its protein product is CASSSGMGTEAFF.

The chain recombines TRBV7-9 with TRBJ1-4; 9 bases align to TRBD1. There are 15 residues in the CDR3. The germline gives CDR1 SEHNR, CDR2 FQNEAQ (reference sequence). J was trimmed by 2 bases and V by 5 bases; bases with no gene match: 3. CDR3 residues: CASSTGQGTNEKLFF. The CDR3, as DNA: TGTGCCAGCAGCACCGGACAGGGGACTAATGAAAAACTGTTTTTT. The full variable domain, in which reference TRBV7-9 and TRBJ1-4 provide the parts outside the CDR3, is DTGVSQNPRHKITKRGQNVTFRCDPISEHNRLYWYRQTLGQGPEFLTYFQNEAQLEKSRLLSDRFSAERPKGSFSTLEIQRTEQGDSAMYLCASSTGQGTNEKLFFGSGTQLSVL.

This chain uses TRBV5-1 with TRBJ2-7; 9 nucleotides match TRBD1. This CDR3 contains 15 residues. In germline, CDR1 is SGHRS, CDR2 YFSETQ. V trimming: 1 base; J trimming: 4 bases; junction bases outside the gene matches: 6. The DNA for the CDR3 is TGCGCCAGCAGCTTGACAGGGGGCTTGGGGTACGAGCAGTACTTC. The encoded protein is CASSLTGGLGYEQYF.

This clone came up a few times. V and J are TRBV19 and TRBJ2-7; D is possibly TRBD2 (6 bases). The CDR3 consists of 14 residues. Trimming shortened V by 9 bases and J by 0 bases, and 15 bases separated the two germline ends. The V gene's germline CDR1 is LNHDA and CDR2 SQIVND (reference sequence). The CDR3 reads CASSGHGSSYEQYF. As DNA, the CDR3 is TGTGCCAGCAGCGGACACGGGAGCTCCTACGAGCAGTACTTC.

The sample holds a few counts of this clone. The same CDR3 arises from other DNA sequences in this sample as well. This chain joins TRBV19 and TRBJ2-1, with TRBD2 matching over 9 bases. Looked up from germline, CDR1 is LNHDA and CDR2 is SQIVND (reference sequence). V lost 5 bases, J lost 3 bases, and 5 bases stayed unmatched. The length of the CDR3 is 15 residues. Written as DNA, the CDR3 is TGTGCCAGTAGTGTGACTAGCGGAGACTACAATGAGCAGTTCTTC. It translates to CASSVTSGDYNEQFF.

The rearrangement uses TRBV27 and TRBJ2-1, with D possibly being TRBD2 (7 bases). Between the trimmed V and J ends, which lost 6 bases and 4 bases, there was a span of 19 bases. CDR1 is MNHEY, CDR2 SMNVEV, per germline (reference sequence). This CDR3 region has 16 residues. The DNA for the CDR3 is TGTGCCAGCAGCTATGGGGGGGCTAGCGGATACAATGAGCAGTTCTTC. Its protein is CASSYGGASGYNEQFF.

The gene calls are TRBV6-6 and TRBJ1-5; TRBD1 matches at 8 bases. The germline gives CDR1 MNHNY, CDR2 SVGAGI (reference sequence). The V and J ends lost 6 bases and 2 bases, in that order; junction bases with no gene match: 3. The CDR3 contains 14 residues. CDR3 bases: TGTGCCAGCAGACGGACAGGGCGCAATCAGCCCCAGCATTTT. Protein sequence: CASRRTGRNQPQHF.

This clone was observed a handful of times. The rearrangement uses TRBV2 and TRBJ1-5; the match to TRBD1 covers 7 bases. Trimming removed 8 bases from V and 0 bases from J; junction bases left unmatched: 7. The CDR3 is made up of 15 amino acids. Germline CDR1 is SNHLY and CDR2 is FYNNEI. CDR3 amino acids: CASLKDRTSNQPQHF. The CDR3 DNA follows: TGTGCCAGCCTAAAGGACAGGACTAGCAATCAGCCCCAGCATTTT. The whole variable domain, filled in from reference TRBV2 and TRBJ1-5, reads EPEVTQTPSHQVTQMGQEVILRCVPISNHLYFYWYRQILGQKVEFLVSFYNNEISEKSEIFDDQFSVERPDGSNFTLKIRSTKLEDSAMYFCASLKDRTSNQPQHFGDGTRLSIL.

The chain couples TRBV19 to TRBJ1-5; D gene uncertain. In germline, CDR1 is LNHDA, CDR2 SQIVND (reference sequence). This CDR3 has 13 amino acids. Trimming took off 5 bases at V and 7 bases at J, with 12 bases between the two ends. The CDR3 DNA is TGTGCCAGTAGTCACGGAAGCGGCCAGCCCCAGCATTTT. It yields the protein CASSHGSGQPQHF. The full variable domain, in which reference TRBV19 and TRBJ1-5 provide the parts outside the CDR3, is DGGITQSPKYLFRKEGQNVTLSCEQNLNHDAMYWYRQDPGQGLRLIYYSQIVNDFQKGDIAEGYSVSREKKESFPLTVTSAQKNPTAFYLCASSHGSGQPQHFGDGTRLSIL.

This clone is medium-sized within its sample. This chain's CDR3 is CASSHLPDRGYEQYF. CDR3 DNA sequence: TGTGCCAGCAGCCACCTGCCCGACAGGGGGTACGAGCAGTACTTC. This sequence joins TRBV5-4 and TRBJ2-7, with 9 bases that match TRBD1. Germline CDR1 and CDR2: SGHNT and YYREEE (reference sequence). The CDR3 totals 15 residues. V dropped 4 bases and J dropped 4; count of bases not matched to a gene: 9.

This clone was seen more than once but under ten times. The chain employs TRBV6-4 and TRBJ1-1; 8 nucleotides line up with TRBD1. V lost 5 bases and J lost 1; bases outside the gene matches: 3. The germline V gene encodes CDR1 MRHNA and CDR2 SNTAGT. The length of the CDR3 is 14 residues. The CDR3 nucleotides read TGTGCCAGCAGTAAGGGACAGGAGAACACTGAAGCTTTCTTT. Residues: CASSKGQENTEAFF.

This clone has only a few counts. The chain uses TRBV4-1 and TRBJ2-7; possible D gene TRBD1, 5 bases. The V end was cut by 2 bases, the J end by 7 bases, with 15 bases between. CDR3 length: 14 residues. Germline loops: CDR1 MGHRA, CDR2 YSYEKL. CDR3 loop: CASSQQTRVGEQYF. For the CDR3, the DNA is TGCGCCAGCAGCCAACAAACCAGGGTTGGGGAGCAGTACTTC.

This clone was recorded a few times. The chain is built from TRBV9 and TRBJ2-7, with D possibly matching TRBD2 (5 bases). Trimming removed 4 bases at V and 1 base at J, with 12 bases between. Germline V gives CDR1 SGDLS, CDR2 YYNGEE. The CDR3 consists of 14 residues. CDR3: CASSPEGHSYEQYF. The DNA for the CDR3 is TGTGCCAGCAGCCCCGAGGGCCATTCCTACGAGCAGTACTTC.

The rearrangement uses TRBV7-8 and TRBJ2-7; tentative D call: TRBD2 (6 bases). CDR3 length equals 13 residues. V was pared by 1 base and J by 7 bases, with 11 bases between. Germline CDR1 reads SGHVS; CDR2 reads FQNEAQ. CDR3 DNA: TGTGCCAGCAGCTTAGGTGTTAGCGGAGAGCAGTACTTC. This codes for CASSLGVSGEQYF. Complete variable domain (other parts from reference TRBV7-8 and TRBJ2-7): GAGVSQSPRYKVAKRGQDVALRCDPISGHVSLFWYQQALGQGPEFLTYFQNEAQLDKSGLPSDRFFAERPEGSVSTLKIQRTQQEDSAVYLCASSLGVSGEQYFGPGTRLTVT.

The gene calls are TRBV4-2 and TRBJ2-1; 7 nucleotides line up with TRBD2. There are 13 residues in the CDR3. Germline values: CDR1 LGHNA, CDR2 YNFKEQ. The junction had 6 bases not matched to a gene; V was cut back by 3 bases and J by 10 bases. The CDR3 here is CASSHNPGLEQFF. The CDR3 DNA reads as TGTGCCAGCAGCCACAACCCGGGACTAGAGCAGTTCTTC.

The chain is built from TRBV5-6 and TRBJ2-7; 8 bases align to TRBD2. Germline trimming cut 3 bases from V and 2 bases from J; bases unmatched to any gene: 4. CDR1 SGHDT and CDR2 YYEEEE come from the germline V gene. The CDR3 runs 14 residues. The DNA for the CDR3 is TGTGCCAGCAGCTACGGACTAGCCCCCTACGAGCAGTACTTC. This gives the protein CASSYGLAPYEQYF. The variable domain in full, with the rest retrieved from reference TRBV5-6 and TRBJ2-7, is DAGVTQSPTHLIKTRGQQVTLRCSPKSGHDTVSWYQQALGQGPQFIFQYYEEEERQRGNFPDRFSGHQFPNYSSELNVNALLLGDSALYLCASSYGLAPYEQYFGPGTRLTVT.

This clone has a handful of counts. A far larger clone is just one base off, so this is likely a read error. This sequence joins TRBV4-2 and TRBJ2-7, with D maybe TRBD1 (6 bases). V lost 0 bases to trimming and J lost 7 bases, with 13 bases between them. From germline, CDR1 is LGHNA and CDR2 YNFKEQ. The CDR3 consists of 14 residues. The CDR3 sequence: CASSQDQGIVEQYF. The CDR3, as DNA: TGTGCCAGCAGCCAAGATCAGGGGATAGTGGAGCAGTACTTC.

The CDR3 loop reads CASSQDAGGAWLSEKLFF. As DNA, the CDR3 is TGTGCCAGCAGCCAAGACGCAGGGGGCGCTTGGTTGTCTGAAAAACTGTTTTTT. V and J are TRBV4-2 and TRBJ1-4; 8 nucleotides line up with TRBD1. Per the germline V gene, CDR1 is LGHNA and CDR2 is YNFKEQ. The junction had 13 bases not matched to a gene; V was cut back by 0 bases and J by 7 bases. This CDR3 is built from 18 residues.

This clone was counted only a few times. CDR3 amino acids: CASSSTPPGTYEQYF. The CDR3 DNA reads as TGTGCCAGCAGTTCGACTCCTCCAGGGACCTACGAGCAGTACTTC. This rearrangement joins TRBV27 to TRBJ2-7, with a possible D match to TRBD1 (5 bases). This CDR3 has 15 amino acids. V was trimmed by 4 bases and J by 2 bases, leaving 15 bases between them. Germline values: CDR1 MNHEY, CDR2 SMNVEV (reference sequence).

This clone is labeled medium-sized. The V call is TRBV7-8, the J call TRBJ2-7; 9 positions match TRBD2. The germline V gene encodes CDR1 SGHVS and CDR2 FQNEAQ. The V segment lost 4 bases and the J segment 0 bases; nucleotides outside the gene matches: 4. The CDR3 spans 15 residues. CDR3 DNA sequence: TGTGCCAGCAGCTGGCTAGCGGGAAGCTCCTACGAGCAGTACTTC. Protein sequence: CASSWLAGSSYEQYF.

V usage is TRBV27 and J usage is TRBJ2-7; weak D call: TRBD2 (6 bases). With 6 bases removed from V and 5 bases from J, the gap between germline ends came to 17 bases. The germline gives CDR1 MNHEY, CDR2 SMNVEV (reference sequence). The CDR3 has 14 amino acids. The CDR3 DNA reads TGTGCCAGCAGCCCCACCGCGGGAATCAACGAGCAGTACTTC. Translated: CASSPTAGINEQYF.

The CDR3 DNA is TGTGCCAGCAGCCTTGGACAGGGGGATAACTATGGCTACACCTTC. Protein product: CASSLGQGDNYGYTF. The gene calls are TRBV5-5 and TRBJ1-2, with 10 bases lining up with TRBD1. The V segment lost 4 bases and the J segment 1 base; nucleotides outside the gene matches: 4. Germline V gives CDR1 SGHKS, CDR2 YYEKEE (reference sequence). The CDR3 has 15 amino acids.

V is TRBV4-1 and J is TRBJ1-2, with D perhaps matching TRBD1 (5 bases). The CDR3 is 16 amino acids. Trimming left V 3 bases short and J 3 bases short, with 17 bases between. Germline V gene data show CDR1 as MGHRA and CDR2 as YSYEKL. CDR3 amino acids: CASSQRQPARYYGYTF. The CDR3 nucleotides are TGCGCCAGCAGCCAGAGACAGCCAGCTCGTTACTATGGCTACACCTTC.

As DNA, the CDR3 is TGTGCCATCAGGGTCTCAGGGTTGGGCACTGAAGCTTTCTTT. Translating gives CAIRVSGLGTEAFF. V is TRBV10-3 and J is TRBJ1-1; D possibly corresponds to TRBD1 (5 bases). The germline V gene encodes CDR1 ENHRY and CDR2 SYGVKD. This CDR3 region has 14 residues. V dropped 6 bases and J dropped 4 bases, with 15 bases sitting between them.